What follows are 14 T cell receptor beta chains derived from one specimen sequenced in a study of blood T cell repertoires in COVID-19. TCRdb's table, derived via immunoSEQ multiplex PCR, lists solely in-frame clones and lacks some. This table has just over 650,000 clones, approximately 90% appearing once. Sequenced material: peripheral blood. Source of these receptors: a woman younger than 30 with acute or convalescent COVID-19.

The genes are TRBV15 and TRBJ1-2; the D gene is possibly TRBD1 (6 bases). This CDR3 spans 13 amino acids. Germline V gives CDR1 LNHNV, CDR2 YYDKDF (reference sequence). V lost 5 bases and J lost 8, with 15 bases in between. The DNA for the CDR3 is TGTGCCACCAGCCTCCGGGACACCCGGGGCTACACCTTC. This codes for CATSLRDTRGYTF. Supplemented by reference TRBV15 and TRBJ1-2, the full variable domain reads DAMVIQNPRYQVTQFGKPVTLSCSQTLNHNVMYWYQQKSSQAPKLLFHYYDKDFNNEADTPDNFQSRRPNTSFCFLDIRSPGLGDTAMYLCATSLRDTRGYTFGSGTRLTVV.

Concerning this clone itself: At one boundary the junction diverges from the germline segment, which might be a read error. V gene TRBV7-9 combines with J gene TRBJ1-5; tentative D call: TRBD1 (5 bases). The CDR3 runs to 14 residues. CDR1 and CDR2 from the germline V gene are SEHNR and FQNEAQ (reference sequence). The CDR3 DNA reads TGTGCCAGCAGCCTAGCGGCCGGGGGTCAGCCCCAGCATTTT. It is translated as CASSLAAGGQPQHF.

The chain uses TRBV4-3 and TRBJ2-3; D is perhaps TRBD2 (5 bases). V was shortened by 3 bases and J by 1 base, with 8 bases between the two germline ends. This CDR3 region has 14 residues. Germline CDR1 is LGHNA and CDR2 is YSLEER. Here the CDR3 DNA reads TGCGCCAGCAGCCAGAGAGCGGGCACAGATACGCAGTATTTT. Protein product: CASSQRAGTDTQYF.

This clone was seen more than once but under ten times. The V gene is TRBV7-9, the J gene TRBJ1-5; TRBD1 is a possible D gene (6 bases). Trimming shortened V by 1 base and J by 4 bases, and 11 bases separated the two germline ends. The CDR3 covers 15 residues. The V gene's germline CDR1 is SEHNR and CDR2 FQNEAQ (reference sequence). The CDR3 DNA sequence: TGTGCCAGCAGCTTAGGTAGGACAGTGAATCAGCCCCAGCATTTT. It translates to CASSLGRTVNQPQHF.

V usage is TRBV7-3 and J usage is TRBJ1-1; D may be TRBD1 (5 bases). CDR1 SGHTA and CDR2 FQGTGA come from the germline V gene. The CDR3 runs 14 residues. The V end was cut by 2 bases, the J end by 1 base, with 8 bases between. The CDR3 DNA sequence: TGTGCCAGCAGCTTAGGCAGGGCGAACACTGAAGCTTTCTTT. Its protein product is CASSLGRANTEAFF.

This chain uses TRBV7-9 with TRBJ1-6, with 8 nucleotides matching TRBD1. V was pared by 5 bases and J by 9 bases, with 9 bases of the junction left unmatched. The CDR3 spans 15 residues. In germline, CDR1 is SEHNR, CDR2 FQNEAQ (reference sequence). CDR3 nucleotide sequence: TGTGCCAGCAGCCCTAAGACAGGGGAAAGTTCACCCCTCCACTTT. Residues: CASSPKTGESSPLHF.

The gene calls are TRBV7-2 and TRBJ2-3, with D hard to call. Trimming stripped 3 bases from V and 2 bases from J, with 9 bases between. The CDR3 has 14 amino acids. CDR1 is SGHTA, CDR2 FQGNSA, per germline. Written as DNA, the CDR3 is TGTGCCAGCAGCTTTAGTTGGGCCACAGATACGCAGTATTTT. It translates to CASSFSWATDTQYF.

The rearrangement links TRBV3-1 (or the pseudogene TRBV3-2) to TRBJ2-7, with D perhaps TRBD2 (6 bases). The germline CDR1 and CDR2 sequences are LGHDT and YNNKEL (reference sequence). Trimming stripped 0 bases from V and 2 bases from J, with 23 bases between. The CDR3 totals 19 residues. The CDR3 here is CASSQDRIKAGTVTYEQYF. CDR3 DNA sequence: TGTGCCAGCAGCCAAGATCGAATTAAGGCGGGGACTGTAACCTACGAGCAGTACTTC.

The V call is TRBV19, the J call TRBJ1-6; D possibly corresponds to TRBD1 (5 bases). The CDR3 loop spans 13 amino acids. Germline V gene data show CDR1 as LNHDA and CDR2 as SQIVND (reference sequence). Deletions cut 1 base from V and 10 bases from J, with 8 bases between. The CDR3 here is CASSIGGGSPLHF. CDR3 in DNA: TGTGCCAGTAGTATAGGGGGGGGATCACCCCTCCACTTT.

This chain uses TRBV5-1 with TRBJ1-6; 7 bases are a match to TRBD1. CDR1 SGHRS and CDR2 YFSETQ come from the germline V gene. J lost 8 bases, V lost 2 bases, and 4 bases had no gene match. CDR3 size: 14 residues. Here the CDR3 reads CASSFRDRDSPLHF. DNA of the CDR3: TGCGCCAGCAGCTTCCGGGACAGAGATTCACCCCTCCACTTT. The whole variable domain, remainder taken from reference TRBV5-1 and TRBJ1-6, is KAGVTQTPRYLIKTRGQQVTLSCSPISGHRSVSWYQQTPGQGLQFLFEYFSETQRNKGNFPGRFSGRQFSNSRSEMNVSTLELGDSALYLCASSFRDRDSPLHFGNGTRLTVT.

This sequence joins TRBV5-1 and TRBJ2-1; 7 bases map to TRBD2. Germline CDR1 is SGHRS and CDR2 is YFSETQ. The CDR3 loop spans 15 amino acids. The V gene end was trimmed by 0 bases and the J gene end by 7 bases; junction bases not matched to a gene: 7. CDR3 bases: TGCGCCAGCAGCTTGGTCCTGCACGGGGGGAATGAGCAGTTCTTC. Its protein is CASSLVLHGGNEQFF.

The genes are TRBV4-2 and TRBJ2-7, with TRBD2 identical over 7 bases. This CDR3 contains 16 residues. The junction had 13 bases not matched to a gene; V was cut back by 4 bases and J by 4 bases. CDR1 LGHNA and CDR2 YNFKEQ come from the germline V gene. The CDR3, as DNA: TGTGCCAGCAGCCCCCCCTGGGAGGGGTTGAGATACGAGCAGTACTTC. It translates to CASSPPWEGLRYEQYF.

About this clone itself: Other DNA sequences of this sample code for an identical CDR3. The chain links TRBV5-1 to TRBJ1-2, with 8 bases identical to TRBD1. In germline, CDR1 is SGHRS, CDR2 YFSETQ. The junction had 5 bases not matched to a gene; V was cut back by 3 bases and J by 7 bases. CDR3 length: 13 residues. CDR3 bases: TGCGCCAGCAGCTCCACAGGGGGTGGTGGCTACACCTTC. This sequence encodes CASSSTGGGGYTF.

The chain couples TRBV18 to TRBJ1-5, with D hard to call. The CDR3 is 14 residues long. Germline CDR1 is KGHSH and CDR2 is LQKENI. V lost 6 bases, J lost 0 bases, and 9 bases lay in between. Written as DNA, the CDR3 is TGTGCCAGCTCGCCGGGGATTAGCAATCAGCCCCAGCATTTT. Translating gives CASSPGISNQPQHF.